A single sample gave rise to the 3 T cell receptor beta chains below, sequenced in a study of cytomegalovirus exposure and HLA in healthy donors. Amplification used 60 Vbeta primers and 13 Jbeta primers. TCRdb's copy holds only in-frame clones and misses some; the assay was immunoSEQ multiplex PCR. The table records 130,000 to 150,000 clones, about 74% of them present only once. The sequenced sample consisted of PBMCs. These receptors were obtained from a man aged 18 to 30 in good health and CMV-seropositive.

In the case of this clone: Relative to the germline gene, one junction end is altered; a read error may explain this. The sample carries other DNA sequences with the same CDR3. The CDR3 sequence is CASSADQGDSNQPQHF. The CDR3 DNA reads as TGTGCCAGCAGTGCTGACCAGGGTGATAGCAACCAGCCCCAGCATTTT. The chain joins TRBV6-1 to TRBJ1-5, with D perhaps matching TRBD1 (5 bases). Germline V gene lookup returns CDR1 MNHNS and CDR2 SASEGT. This CDR3 has 16 amino acids.

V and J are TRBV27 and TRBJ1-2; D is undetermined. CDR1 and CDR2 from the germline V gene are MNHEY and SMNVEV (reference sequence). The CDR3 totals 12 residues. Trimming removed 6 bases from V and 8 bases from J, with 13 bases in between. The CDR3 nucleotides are TGTGCCAGCAGCCCGGACTTGTGGGGCTACACCTTC. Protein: CASSPDLWGYTF.

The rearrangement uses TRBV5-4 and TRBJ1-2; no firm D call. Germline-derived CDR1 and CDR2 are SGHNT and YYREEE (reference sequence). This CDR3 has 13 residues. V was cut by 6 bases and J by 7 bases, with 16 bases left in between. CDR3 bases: TGTGCCAGCACCCCGTTGGGGAGCGCTGGCTACACCTTC. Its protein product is CASTPLGSAGYTF.